This note documents a single T cell receptor (beta chain) sequence. The gene names given are mouse names. The CDR3 end lies 1 residue beyond the end of the read and is filled in from the germline J gene. TCRdb's copy holds only in-frame clones and misses some; the assay was immunoSEQ multiplex PCR. The sample comprises roughly 8,600 clones, 36% of which are singletons, and around 5% rests with the top ten. The time point: mouse harvest day 14 after allogeneic transplant. Mouse grafts combined 10^7 T-cell-depleted bone marrow cells with 10^6 splenic CD5+ T cells. Mice had MHC-mismatched B6 into BALB/c GVHD, sampled day 7 or 14. The CDR3 length is 14 residues. Germline CDR1 reads KGHPV; CDR2 reads FQNQEV (reference sequence). V was cut by 6 bases and J by 0 bases, with 11 bases left in between. This sample was taken from a study of tissue T cells after allogeneic stem cell transplantation.

The chain is built from TRBV26 and TRBJ1-2; possibly TRBD1 for D (6 bases). Sequencing used skin. The origin of this receptor is a female BALB/c mouse given C57BL/6 T cells with graft-versus-host disease after an allogeneic hematopoietic cell transplant. CDR3 residues: CASSRDIPNSDYTF. CDR3 DNA (partial): TGTGCCAGCAGCCGGGACATTCCAAACTCCGACTACACC.